A single sample is the source of the 31 T cell receptor beta chains below, sequenced in a study of blood T cells in healthy people across ages. Primed by a sample-barcoded 5' primer and a J-beta primer mix, a second PCR proceeded for about 7 to 11 cycles. TCRdb fed the 5' RACE reads into MiXCR, producing one record per CDR3 protein. The sample shows about 1 million distinct CDR3 sequences, 25% of them seen only once. This sample was shared with a second study, whose subject was T cells of mothers and their children.

Sequencing was performed on blood. These receptors came from a girl aged 2-10 years in good health.

V is TRBV20-1 and J is TRBJ1-2; D not resolved. Trimming removed 3 bases at V and 4 bases at J, with 15 bases between. Per the germline V gene, CDR1 is DFQATT and CDR2 is SNEGSKA (reference sequence). The CDR3 totals 14 residues. This chain's CDR3 is CSARVDEVPYGYTF. CDR3 in DNA: TGCAGTGCTAGGGTTGATGAAGTCCCCTATGGCTACACCTTC.

This clonotype was found many times. The gene calls are TRBV7-9 and TRBJ2-2, with D possibly being TRBD2 (6 bases). Trimming removed 4 bases at V and 2 bases at J, with 17 bases between. CDR1 is SEHNR, CDR2 FQNEAQ, per germline (reference sequence). This CDR3 comprises 17 residues. The CDR3 DNA reads as TGTGCCAGCAGCTCCGGTCGGGGGACGGGCAACACCGGGGAGCTGTTTTTT. It codes for CASSSGRGTGNTGELFF.

The V gene is TRBV2, the J gene TRBJ1-1; D may be TRBD1 (5 bases). Trimming took off 7 bases at V and 7 bases at J, with 19 bases between the two ends. Germline V gene sequence: CDR1 SNHLY, CDR2 FYNNEI. CDR3 length equals 14 residues. For the CDR3, the DNA is TGTGCCAGCAACATCGTCAGGGAATATGGTGAAGCTTTCTTT. Its protein is CASNIVREYGEAFF.

This clonotype was seen more than once but under ten times. The rearrangement uses TRBV4-3 and TRBJ2-4, with 9 bases lining up with TRBD2. Germline-derived CDR1 and CDR2 are LGHNA and YSLEER. The V segment lost 0 bases and the J segment 9 bases; nucleotides outside the gene matches: 12. The CDR3 contains 17 residues. CDR3 amino acids: CASSQENSGGPAGIQYF. The DNA for the CDR3 is TGCGCCAGCAGCCAAGAAAATAGCGGGGGCCCCGCGGGCATTCAGTACTTC.

This clonotype appeared a few times. The CDR3 DNA reads TGCGCCAGCATGGTACAGGGCTCCTACGAGCAGTACTTC. The encoded protein is CASMVQGSYEQYF. The rearrangement links TRBV10-2 to TRBJ2-7; D might be TRBD1 (6 bases). Looked up from germline, CDR1 is WSHSY and CDR2 is SAAADI. This CDR3 comprises 13 residues. Trimming pared 7 bases from V and 0 bases from J, leaving 10 bases between.

The chain couples TRBV29-1 to TRBJ2-1, with D perhaps assigned TRBD1 or TRBD2 (5 bases each). Germline V gene lookup returns CDR1 SQVTM and CDR2 ANQGSEA. V was clipped by 6 bases and J by 12 bases, with 15 bases between them. The CDR3 runs to 11 residues. The CDR3 region has the DNA TGCAGCGTAGTAACCGGGACCCCGCAGTTCTTC. This translates into CSVVTGTPQFF.

In its sample, this clonotype was seen a few times. This chain links TRBV19 with TRBJ2-5; the match to TRBD2 covers 8 bases. V shed 3 bases and J 5 bases; nucleotides not matched to a gene: 8. This CDR3 contains 15 residues. CDR1 is LNHDA and CDR2 is SQIVND in the germline V gene (reference sequence). CDR3 region: CASSMGLVEWETQYF. CDR3 DNA: TGTGCCAGTAGTATGGGACTAGTCGAGTGGGAGACCCAGTACTTC. The whole variable domain, remainder taken from reference TRBV19 and TRBJ2-5, is DGGITQSPKYLFRKEGQNVTLSCEQNLNHDAMYWYRQDPGQGLRLIYYSQIVNDFQKGDIAEGYSVSREKKESFPLTVTSAQKNPTAFYLCASSMGLVEWETQYFGPGTRLLVL.

In this sample, this clonotype turned up a few times. This sequence joins TRBV3-1 and TRBJ2-5; D ambiguous. The J call may be incorrect, as the DNA end agrees better with TRBJ2-1. The germline CDR1 and CDR2 sequences are LGHDT and YNNKEL (reference sequence). The CDR3 length is 15 residues. This CDR3 is CASSQDSGSAHEQFF. The CDR3 DNA is TGTGCCAGCAGCCAAGACTCAGGCTCAGCCCATGAGCAGTTCTTC.

V usage is TRBV5-1 and J usage is TRBJ2-1, with 9 bases identical to TRBD2. Germline V gene data show CDR1 as SGHRS and CDR2 as YFSETQ. Trimming removed 0 bases from V and 8 bases from J; junction bases left unmatched: 9. The CDR3 is 16 amino acids. In DNA, the CDR3 is TGCGCCAGCAGCTTGGAGTCTAGCGGGGTCGACCATGAGCAGTTCTTC. Encoded protein: CASSLESSGVDHEQFF.

This clonotype showed up just a few times. The chain employs TRBV7-9 and TRBJ2-5; D perhaps matches TRBD2 (6 bases). V shed 8 bases and J shed 5 bases, with 21 bases lying between them. Germline CDR1 and CDR2: SEHNR and FQNEAQ (reference sequence). This CDR3 has 15 amino acids. CDR3 region: CASGKGRDSWETQYF. The CDR3 DNA is TGTGCCAGCGGCAAAGGTCGGGACTCCTGGGAGACCCAGTACTTC.

The chain is built from TRBV20-1 and TRBJ1-2; 11 bases fit TRBD1. The CDR3 spans 15 residues. The J segment lost 0 bases and the V segment lost 5 bases, leaving 5 bases of the junction unmatched. Germline loops: CDR1 DFQATT, CDR2 SNEGSKA (reference sequence). CDR3 residues: CSARDRGVTNYGYTF. The CDR3 DNA follows: TGCAGTGCTCGGGACAGGGGGGTTACTAACTATGGCTACACCTTC.

The V and J genes are TRBV29-1 and TRBJ1-1; D is unclear. Trimming cost V 2 bases and J 3 bases, with 10 bases left between them. CDR1 and CDR2 from the germline V gene are SQVTM and ANQGSEA. This CDR3 contains 13 residues. CDR3 residues: CSVEMRLYTEAFF. In DNA, the CDR3 is TGCAGCGTTGAAATGAGGCTCTACACTGAAGCTTTCTTT.

A word on this clonotype: A read error may produce the germline difference seen at one junction end. CDR3 region: CASSLGGAWEIQYF. The CDR3 coding sequence is TGTGCCAGCAGCTTAGGAGGGGCGTGGGAGATCCAGTACTTC. The chain is built from TRBV7-9 and TRBJ2-1, with D possibly called TRBD1 or TRBD2 (5 bases each). The DNA end is a closer match to TRBJ2-5, so the J assignment may be wrong. CDR3 length equals 14 residues. Germline CDR1 is SEHNR and CDR2 is FQNEAQ (reference sequence).

The V gene is TRBV25-1, the J gene TRBJ1-1, with D uncertain. This CDR3 region has 16 residues. Trimming stripped 4 bases from V and 1 base from J, with 16 bases between. The germline CDR1 and CDR2 sequences are MGHDK and SYGVNS. Here the CDR3 reads CASSGYRTHRNTEAFF. CDR3 DNA sequence: TGTGCCAGCAGTGGATATCGAACCCACCGGAACACTGAAGCTTTCTTT. The complete variable domain, with remaining parts taken from reference TRBV25-1 and TRBJ1-1, reads EADIYQTPRYLVIGTGKKITLECSQTMGHDKMYWYQQDPGMELHLIHYSYGVNSTEKGDLSSESTVSRIRTEHFPLTLESARPSHTSQYLCASSGYRTHRNTEAFFGQGTRLTVV.

The chain is built from TRBV7-2 and TRBJ1-2; D unresolved. Deletions cut 5 bases from V and 8 bases from J, with 15 bases between. Germline-derived CDR1 and CDR2 are SGHTA and FQGNSA. CDR3 length: 13 residues. In DNA, the CDR3 is TGTGCCAGCAGCCGCGTCGGCCAAGTAGGCTACACCTTC. As protein: CASSRVGQVGYTF.

V is TRBV7-9 and J is TRBJ2-2, with TRBD2 matching over 7 bases. This CDR3 contains 14 residues. Germline CDR1 is SEHNR and CDR2 is FQNEAQ (reference sequence). V was pared by 5 bases and J by 8 bases, with 8 bases of the junction left unmatched. CDR3 nucleotides: TGTGCCAGCAGCCGACCTCGGGGGGAAGGGGAGCTGTTTTTT. The encoded protein is CASSRPRGEGELFF.

This chain uses TRBV12-3 or TRBV12-4 with TRBJ2-3, with 7 bases matching TRBD2. The V segment lost 5 bases and the J segment 3 bases; nucleotides outside the gene matches: 17. This CDR3 contains 18 residues. The DNA for the CDR3 is TGTGCCAGCAGTCCCACCCGAAGTGTGGGGGGGAGGACAGATACGCAGTATTTT. Translation gives CASSPTRSVGGRTDTQYF.

This clonotype was observed a few times. A much larger clone lies one base from this, so it may be a read error. The chain links TRBV27 to TRBJ2-5; the D call may be TRBD1 or TRBD2 (5 bases each). TRBJ2-7 explains the end of the DNA better; the J call may be wrong. There are 13 residues in the CDR3. From germline, CDR1 is MNHEY and CDR2 SMNVEV (reference sequence). This CDR3 reads CASSLQGDGEQYF. For the CDR3, the DNA is TGTGCCAGCAGTTTACAGGGAGACGGCGAGCAGTACTTC.

Only a few counts were recorded for this clonotype. This chain joins TRBV20-1 and TRBJ2-3, with D perhaps matching TRBD1 or TRBD2 (5 bases each). This CDR3 is 11 amino acids long. V was clipped by 5 bases and J by 6 bases, with 9 bases between them. CDR1 is DFQATT and CDR2 is SNEGSKA in the germline V gene (reference sequence). CDR3 DNA: TGCAGTGCTGGCCGGGACGATACGCAGTATTTT. Encoded protein: CSAGRDDTQYF.

The gene calls are TRBV4-3 and TRBJ1-1; the D gene is possibly TRBD1 (5 bases). Trimming cost V 2 bases and J 10 bases, with 17 bases left between them. The CDR3 runs 14 residues. The germline V gene encodes CDR1 LGHNA and CDR2 YSLEER. The CDR3 protein is CASSQREGGTAAFF. Here the CDR3 DNA reads TGCGCCAGCAGCCAACGGGAGGGAGGGACCGCAGCTTTCTTT.

This chain links TRBV24-1 with TRBJ2-1, with D perhaps matching TRBD2 (5 bases). Germline V gives CDR1 KGHDR, CDR2 SFDVKD. V was clipped by 5 bases and J by 5 bases, with 12 bases between them. The CDR3 covers 14 residues. CDR3: CATSGSDGNNEQFF. The CDR3 nucleotides read TGTGCCACCAGTGGGTCGGACGGGAACAATGAGCAGTTCTTC.

This clonotype was detected a few times. The chain recombines TRBV7-2 with TRBJ2-7, with D possibly being TRBD2 (6 bases). The CDR3 consists of 15 residues. Germline CDR1 SGHTA, CDR2 FQGNSA. Trimming stripped 4 bases from V and 2 bases from J, with 15 bases between. In nucleotides, the CDR3 is TGTGCCAGCAGCTACCCCCAGCGGGCCCCCTACGAGCAGTACTTC. It is translated as CASSYPQRAPYEQYF.

The chain recombines TRBV20-1 with TRBJ2-5; 9 bases agree with TRBD1. With the DNA end fitting TRBJ2-1 better, the J assignment may be wrong. The CDR3 spans 12 residues. CDR1 and CDR2 from the germline V gene are DFQATT and SNEGSKA (reference sequence). For the CDR3, the DNA is TGCAGTGCTAGGGGGACAGGGTATGAGCAGTTCTTC. Translating gives CSARGTGYEQFF.

The genes are TRBV3-1 and TRBJ2-5, with 7 bases that match TRBD2. CDR3 length: 17 amino acids. The junction had 12 bases not matched to a gene; V was cut back by 1 base and J by 4 bases. Germline V gene lookup returns CDR1 LGHDT and CDR2 YNNKEL (reference sequence). The CDR3 DNA is TGTGCCAGCAGCCAAGTGCAAGCGGGGAGCACAGGAGAGACCCAGTACTTC. It is translated as CASSQVQAGSTGETQYF.

The chain couples TRBV4-3 to TRBJ2-5; either TRBD1 or TRBD2 may fit D (6 bases each). The J call may be incorrect, as the DNA end agrees better with TRBJ2-1. Germline loops: CDR1 LGHNA, CDR2 YSLEER. The CDR3 runs to 13 residues. In nucleotides, the CDR3 is TGCGCCAGCAGCCAGGAGAGGGGGGATGAGCAGTTCTTC. Residues: CASSQERGDEQFF.

This clonotype was seen more than once but under ten times. This rearrangement joins TRBV3-1 to TRBJ1-2; TRBD1 might be the D (6 bases). Trimming stripped 3 bases from V and 4 bases from J, with 12 bases between. The CDR3 extends over 14 amino acids. Germline values: CDR1 LGHDT, CDR2 YNNKEL (reference sequence). This CDR3 is CASSQTGQTYGYTF. The CDR3 DNA follows: TGTGCCAGCAGCCAGACAGGACAGACCTATGGCTACACCTTC. The full variable domain, rest sourced from reference TRBV3-1 and TRBJ1-2, is DTAVSQTPKYLVTQMGNDKSIKCEQNLGHDTMYWYKQDSKKFLKIMFSYNNKELIINETVPNRFSPKSPDKAHLNLHINSLELGDSAVYFCASSQTGQTYGYTFGSGTRLTVV.

This clonotype was detected only a few times. The chain recombines TRBV9 with TRBJ2-5, with no clear D. Germline CDR1 SGDLS, CDR2 YYNGEE. The CDR3 length is 13 residues. V was pared by 3 bases and J by 0 bases, with 6 bases between. The DNA of the CDR3 is TGTGCCAGCAGCGACCCCAACCAAGAGACCCAGTACTTC. Its protein is CASSDPNQETQYF.

The V and J genes are TRBV7-9 and TRBJ2-1, with 8 bases fitting TRBD2. CDR3 length equals 16 residues. In germline, CDR1 is SEHNR, CDR2 FQNEAQ (reference sequence). Germline trimming cut 4 bases from V and 6 bases from J; bases unmatched to any gene: 11. CDR3 DNA: TGTGCCAGCAGCTCCCCCGAACGCGGGGGGCTCAATGAGCAGTTCTTC. Protein product: CASSSPERGGLNEQFF.

This chain uses TRBV7-2 with TRBJ2-7; 7 positions agree with TRBD2. Per the germline V gene, CDR1 is SGHTA and CDR2 is FQGNSA. The CDR3 length is 13 residues. The V gene end was trimmed by 2 bases and the J gene end by 5 bases; junction bases not matched to a gene: 3. The CDR3 bases are TGTGCCAGCAGCTTACTTACTAGCGACGAGCAGTACTTC. Amino acids: CASSLLTSDEQYF.

J is TRBJ1-4 and V is TRBV5-1; a weak D match, TRBD1 (5 bases). Germline CDR1 SGHRS, CDR2 YFSETQ. There are 15 residues in the CDR3. V was cut by 0 bases and J by 7 bases, with 13 bases left in between. CDR3 nucleotide sequence: TGCGCCAGCAGCTTGGGACAGTTGCTTTCTGAAAAACTGTTTTTT. It translates to CASSLGQLLSEKLFF.

The chain uses TRBV4-1 and TRBJ2-7; D is unclear. Germline V gene data show CDR1 as MGHRA and CDR2 as YSYEKL. This CDR3 comprises 15 residues. The ends were cut back, 3 bases at V and 6 bases at J, with 18 bases in the middle. The CDR3 loop is CASSHHPQLRVEQYF. For the CDR3, the DNA is TGCGCCAGCAGCCATCACCCCCAGCTCCGCGTCGAGCAGTACTTC.